Presented here are 5 T cell receptor beta chains from one specimen sequenced in a study of T cells expressing NK-cell markers. For each CDR3 protein, TCRdb gives one entry from its re-call of the 5' RACE reads, without DNA. Recorded here are about 550,000 distinct CDR3 sequences; the top ten clones represent about 3.6%. Sequenced input: blood T cells: a sorted CD56 or NKG2C T cell subset, CD4+ or CD8+ T cells, or bulk PBMC T cells (not recorded which). All receptors derive from a man aged 18 to 30 in good health.

The genes are TRBV28 and TRBJ2-1; there is no DNA to check the TCRdb D call of TRBD1. This CDR3 region has 13 residues. Per the germline V gene, CDR1 is MDHEN and CDR2 is SYDVKM. The CDR3 here is CASSPPGDNEQFF.

The V call is TRBV12-3 or TRBV12-4, the J call TRBJ1-2. This CDR3 comprises 16 residues. The CDR3 spells CASSLAIQRNNYGYTF.

This rearrangement joins TRBV29-1 to TRBJ2-3; the TCRdb call, TRBD1, lacks DNA for checking. The germline V gene has CDR1 SQVTM and CDR2 ANQGSEA. The CDR3 is 13 residues long. The CDR3 protein is CSVPGPITDTQYF.

CDR3 region: CASSGGTPLGKTQYF. V usage is TRBV27 and J usage is TRBJ2-5; TCRdb's D gene call, TRBD2, goes unchecked for lack of DNA. The CDR3 sequence is 15 residues long. Germline V gene data show CDR1 as MNHEY and CDR2 as SMNVEV (reference sequence).

The chain links TRBV5-1 to TRBJ2-7; TCRdb selects TRBD1, and the lack of DNA leaves this call unchecked. The CDR3 loop spans 14 amino acids. Germline V gene lookup returns CDR1 SGHRS and CDR2 YFSETQ. The CDR3 spells CASSLGVSGYEQYF.